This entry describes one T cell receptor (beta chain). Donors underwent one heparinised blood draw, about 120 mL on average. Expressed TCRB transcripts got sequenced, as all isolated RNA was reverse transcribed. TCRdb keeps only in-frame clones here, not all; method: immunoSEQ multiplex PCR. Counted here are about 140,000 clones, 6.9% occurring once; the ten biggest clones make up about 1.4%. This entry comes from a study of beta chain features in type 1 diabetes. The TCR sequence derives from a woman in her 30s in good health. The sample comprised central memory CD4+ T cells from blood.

The CDR3 DNA reads as TGTGCCAGCAGCTTATCGGGAGTGGGAGAGACCCAGTACTTC. It translates to CASSLSGVGETQYF. This sequence joins TRBV7-2 and TRBJ2-5; a weak D match, TRBD2 (6 bases). This CDR3 spans 14 amino acids. The V and J ends lost 2 bases and 4 bases respectively, with 11 bases between them. Germline V CDR1 and CDR2: SGHTA, FQGNSA.